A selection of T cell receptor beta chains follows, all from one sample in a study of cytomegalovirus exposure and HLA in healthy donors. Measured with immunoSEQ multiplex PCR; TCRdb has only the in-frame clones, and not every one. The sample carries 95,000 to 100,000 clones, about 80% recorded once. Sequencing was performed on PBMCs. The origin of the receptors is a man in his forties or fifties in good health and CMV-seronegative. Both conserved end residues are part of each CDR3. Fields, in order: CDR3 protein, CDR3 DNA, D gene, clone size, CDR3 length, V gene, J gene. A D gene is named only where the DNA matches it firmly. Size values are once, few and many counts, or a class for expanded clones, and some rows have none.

CDR3 protein: CASSLVGLAGRETQYF
CDR3 DNA: TGTGCCAGCAGCTTGGTGGGACTAGCGGGGCGAGAGACCCAGTACTTC
D gene: TRBD2
clone size: few
CDR3 length: 16
V gene: TRBV5-4
J gene: TRBJ2-5

CDR3 protein: CASSLSTGNTEAFF
CDR3 DNA: TGTGCCAGCAGCTTAAGTACGGGGAACACTGAAGCTTTCTTT
D gene: -
clone size: -
CDR3 length: 14
V gene: TRBV7-6
J gene: TRBJ1-1

CDR3 protein: CASSFGRGGTNEKLFF
CDR3 DNA: TGTGCCAGCAGCTTCGGGCGGGGTGGGACTAATGAAAAACTGTTTTTT
D gene: -
clone size: -
CDR3 length: 16
V gene: TRBV5-5
J gene: TRBJ1-4

CDR3 protein: CASSSAFPSGGDRTDTQYF
CDR3 DNA: TGTGCCAGCAGCTCCGCCTTCCCTAGCGGGGGAGACCGCACAGATACGCAGTATTTT
D gene: TRBD2
clone size: -
CDR3 length: 19
V gene: TRBV7-2
J gene: TRBJ2-3

CDR3 protein: CASSQGGQGAYNEQFF
CDR3 DNA: TGTGCCAGCAGCCAAGGAGGGCAGGGGGCGTACAATGAGCAGTTCTTC
D gene: TRBD1
clone size: -
CDR3 length: 16
V gene: TRBV4-2
J gene: TRBJ2-1

CDR3 protein: CASSPGQGGNIQYF
CDR3 DNA: TGTGCCAGCTCACCCGGACAGGGGGGGAACATTCAGTACTTC
D gene: TRBD1
clone size: -
CDR3 length: 14
V gene: TRBV18
J gene: TRBJ2-4

CDR3 protein: CASSQALAGAYNEQFF
CDR3 DNA: TGCGCCAGCAGCCAAGCCCTAGCGGGAGCCTACAATGAGCAGTTCTTC
D gene: TRBD2
clone size: -
CDR3 length: 16
V gene: TRBV4-1
J gene: TRBJ2-1

CDR3 protein: CASSYQSGSSYEQYF
CDR3 DNA: TGTGCCAGCAGTTACCAGAGCGGGAGCTCCTACGAGCAGTACTTC
D gene: TRBD2
clone size: -
CDR3 length: 15
V gene: TRBV6-5
J gene: TRBJ2-7

CDR3 protein: CASSSRVGGGEVYEQYF
CDR3 DNA: TGTGCCAGCAGCTCCCGAGTTGGCGGGGGGGAGGTCTACGAGCAGTACTTC
D gene: TRBD2
clone size: -
CDR3 length: 17
V gene: TRBV7-2
J gene: TRBJ2-7

CDR3 protein: CASRRGLAGNTGELFF
CDR3 DNA: TGTGCCAGCAGGCGCGGACTAGCGGGGAACACCGGGGAGCTGTTTTTT
D gene: TRBD2
clone size: -
CDR3 length: 16
V gene: TRBV28
J gene: TRBJ2-2

CDR3 protein: CASSFPGGSDEQYF
CDR3 DNA: TGCGCCAGCAGCTTCCCAGGGGGTTCAGACGAGCAGTACTTC
D gene: TRBD1
clone size: -
CDR3 length: 14
V gene: TRBV5-1
J gene: TRBJ2-7

CDR3 protein: CSSSFRQGSSYEQYF
CDR3 DNA: TGTTCCAGCAGCTTTCGTCAGGGAAGCTCCTACGAGCAGTACTTC
D gene: -
clone size: -
CDR3 length: 15
V gene: TRBV7-9
J gene: TRBJ2-7

CDR3 protein: CASSEVGVRGYGYTF
CDR3 DNA: TGTGCCAGCAGTGAAGTTGGGGTCCGGGGCTATGGCTACACCTTC
D gene: -
clone size: once
CDR3 length: 15
V gene: TRBV6-1
J gene: TRBJ1-2

CDR3 protein: CASSEAFTGGDGYTF
CDR3 DNA: TGTGCCAGCAGTGAAGCGTTTACAGGGGGCGACGGCTACACCTTC
D gene: TRBD1
clone size: -
CDR3 length: 15
V gene: TRBV2
J gene: TRBJ1-2

CDR3 protein: CASSLTLQETQYF
CDR3 DNA: TGTGCCAGCAGCTTAACCCTCCAAGAGACCCAGTACTTC
D gene: -
clone size: -
CDR3 length: 13
V gene: TRBV7-3
J gene: TRBJ2-5

CDR3 protein: CASSWGGETQYF
CDR3 DNA: TGTGCCAGCAGTTGGGGGGGGGAGACCCAGTACTTC
D gene: TRBD2
clone size: -
CDR3 length: 12
V gene: TRBV6-5
J gene: TRBJ2-5

CDR3 protein: CASSLIVAGGTPYEQYF
CDR3 DNA: TGTGCCAGCAGCTTAATCGTGGCGGGGGGGACTCCCTACGAGCAGTACTTC
D gene: TRBD2
clone size: -
CDR3 length: 17
V gene: TRBV7-2
J gene: TRBJ2-7

CDR3 protein: CASSPGGGLTGELFF
CDR3 DNA: TGTGCCAGCAGCCCCGGAGGGGGCTTGACCGGGGAGCTGTTTTTT
D gene: -
clone size: -
CDR3 length: 15
V gene: TRBV7-3
J gene: TRBJ2-2

CDR3 protein: CASSLSSVTAYNEQFF
CDR3 DNA: TGTGCCAGCAGCTTGAGTAGTGTGACAGCTTACAATGAGCAGTTCTTC
D gene: -
clone size: once
CDR3 length: 16
V gene: TRBV11-2
J gene: TRBJ2-1

CDR3 protein: CASGGAGEQYF
CDR3 DNA: TGTGCCAGCGGGGGGGCAGGGGAGCAGTACTTC
D gene: -
clone size: few
CDR3 length: 11
V gene: TRBV14
J gene: TRBJ2-7

CDR3 protein: CASTEGSETQYF
CDR3 DNA: TGTGCCAGCACTGAGGGTTCTGAGACCCAGTACTTC
D gene: -
clone size: -
CDR3 length: 12
V gene: TRBV6-5
J gene: TRBJ2-5

CDR3 protein: CASSIVPSGVSYNEQFF
CDR3 DNA: TGTGCCAGTAGTATAGTCCCTAGCGGGGTCTCCTACAATGAGCAGTTCTTC
D gene: TRBD2
clone size: -
CDR3 length: 17
V gene: TRBV19
J gene: TRBJ2-1

CDR3 protein: CSVVAGGNQPQHF
CDR3 DNA: TGCAGCGTTGTGGCAGGGGGCAATCAGCCCCAGCATTTT
D gene: -
clone size: -
CDR3 length: 13
V gene: TRBV29-1
J gene: TRBJ1-5